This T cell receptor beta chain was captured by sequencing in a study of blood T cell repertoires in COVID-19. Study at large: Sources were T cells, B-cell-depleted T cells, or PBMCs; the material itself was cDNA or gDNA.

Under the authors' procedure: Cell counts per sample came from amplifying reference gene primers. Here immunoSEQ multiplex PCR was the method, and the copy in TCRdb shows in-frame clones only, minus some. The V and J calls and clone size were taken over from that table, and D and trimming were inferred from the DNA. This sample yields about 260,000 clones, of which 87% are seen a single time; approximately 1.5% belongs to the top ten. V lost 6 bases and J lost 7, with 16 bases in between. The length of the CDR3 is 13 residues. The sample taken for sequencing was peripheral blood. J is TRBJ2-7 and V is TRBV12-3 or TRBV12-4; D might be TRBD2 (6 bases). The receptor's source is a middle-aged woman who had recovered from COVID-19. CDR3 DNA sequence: TGTGCCAGCAGATGGGGGGAGGCGGGGGAGCAGTACTTC. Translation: CASRWGEAGEQYF.